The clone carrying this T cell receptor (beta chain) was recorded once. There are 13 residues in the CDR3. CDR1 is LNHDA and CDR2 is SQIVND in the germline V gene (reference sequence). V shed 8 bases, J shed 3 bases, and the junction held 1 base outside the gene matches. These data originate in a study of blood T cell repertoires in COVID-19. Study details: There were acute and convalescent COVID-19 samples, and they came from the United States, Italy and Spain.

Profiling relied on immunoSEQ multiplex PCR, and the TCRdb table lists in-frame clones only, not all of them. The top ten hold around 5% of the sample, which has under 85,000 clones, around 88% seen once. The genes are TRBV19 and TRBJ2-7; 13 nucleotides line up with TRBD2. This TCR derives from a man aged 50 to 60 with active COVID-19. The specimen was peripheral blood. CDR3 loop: CASGLAGDYEQYF. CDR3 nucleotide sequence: TGTGCCAGTGGACTAGCGGGGGACTACGAGCAGTACTTC.